Listed below are T cell receptor beta chains from one sample, sequenced in a study of Ad26.COV2.S vaccination and SARS-CoV-2 variants. Assay used: immunoSEQ multiplex PCR; TCRdb lists only in-frame clones, some missing. The repertoire holds approximately 410,000 clones, 92% seen once, with roughly 1.7% in the top ten. Source: peripheral blood, taken in a trial of Ad26.COV2.S vaccine versus placebo. Receptor source: a person aged 18-60 years who received the Ad26.COV2.S COVID-19 vaccine or a placebo. The CDR3 runs from the conserved cysteine through the conserved F or W. Fields, in order: V gene, D gene, clone size, J gene, CDR3 protein, CDR3 DNA. A D gene is named only where the DNA matches it firmly. Clone size is given for some rows only: seen once, a few or many times, or a class if the clone is expanded.

v_call: TRBV4-1
d_call: NA
clone_size: NA
j_call: TRBJ2-3
cdr3_aa: CASSQGGLERQYF
cdr3_nt: TGCGCCAGCAGCCAAGGGGGGTTAGAGAGGCAGTATTTT

v_call: TRBV7-9
d_call: NA
clone_size: NA
j_call: TRBJ1-1
cdr3_aa: CASSPPQGKAEAFF
cdr3_nt: TGTGCCAGCAGCCCACCTCAGGGAAAGGCTGAAGCTTTCTTT

v_call: TRBV19
d_call: NA
clone_size: NA
j_call: TRBJ2-3
cdr3_aa: CASSIGGPTATDTQYF
cdr3_nt: TGTGCCAGTAGTATCGGCGGGCCCACGGCCACAGATACGCAGTATTTT

v_call: TRBV19
d_call: NA
clone_size: few
j_call: TRBJ2-7
cdr3_aa: CASSTAVAEYEQYF
cdr3_nt: TGTGCCAGTAGTACCGCCGTTGCGGAGTACGAGCAGTACTTC

v_call: TRBV4-3
d_call: TRBD1
clone_size: NA
j_call: TRBJ1-5
cdr3_aa: CASSQETGSNQPQHF
cdr3_nt: TGCGCCAGCAGCCAAGAGACAGGGAGCAATCAGCCCCAGCATTTT

v_call: TRBV29-1
d_call: TRBD1
clone_size: once
j_call: TRBJ2-7
cdr3_aa: CSVEGDRGLNEQYF
cdr3_nt: TGCAGCGTTGAAGGCGACAGGGGGCTTAACGAGCAGTACTTC

v_call: TRBV4-3
d_call: NA
clone_size: NA
j_call: TRBJ2-7
cdr3_aa: CASSQELEGPLLEQYF
cdr3_nt: TGCGCCAGCAGCCAAGAATTGGAGGGCCCCCTCCTGGAGCAGTACTTC

v_call: TRBV9
d_call: NA
clone_size: NA
j_call: TRBJ2-7
cdr3_aa: CASSVGGSSYEQYF
cdr3_nt: TGTGCCAGCAGCGTAGGTGGTAGCTCCTACGAGCAGTACTTC

v_call: TRBV2
d_call: TRBD2
clone_size: NA
j_call: TRBJ2-5
cdr3_aa: CASSGLAGVGWKTQYF
cdr3_nt: TGTGCCAGCAGTGGGCTAGCGGGGGTCGGATGGAAGACCCAGTACTTC

v_call: TRBV19
d_call: NA
clone_size: NA
j_call: TRBJ2-5
cdr3_aa: CASSIRQAPETQYF
cdr3_nt: TGTGCCAGTAGTATCCGGCAGGCCCCAGAGACCCAGTACTTC

v_call: TRBV30
d_call: TRBD1
clone_size: few
j_call: TRBJ1-1
cdr3_aa: CAWSWGQANTEAFF
cdr3_nt: TGTGCCTGGAGCTGGGGACAGGCGAACACTGAAGCTTTCTTT

v_call: TRBV3-1/TRBV3-2
d_call: NA
clone_size: NA
j_call: TRBJ1-3
cdr3_aa: CASSQDLRVGNTIYF
cdr3_nt: TGTGCCAGCAGCCAAGATTTGAGGGTTGGAAACACCATATATTTT

v_call: TRBV10-3
d_call: NA
clone_size: NA
j_call: TRBJ2-3
cdr3_aa: CAISDRLDTQYF
cdr3_nt: TGTGCCATCAGTGATCGTCTAGATACGCAGTATTTT

v_call: TRBV3-1/TRBV3-2
d_call: TRBD2
clone_size: NA
j_call: TRBJ2-5
cdr3_aa: CASSQDRTSGGPSQETQYF
cdr3_nt: TGTGCCAGCAGCCAAGATAGGACTAGCGGGGGCCCCTCGCAGGAGACCCAGTACTTC

v_call: TRBV5-1
d_call: NA
clone_size: NA
j_call: TRBJ1-3
cdr3_aa: CASSPDTNSGNTIYF
cdr3_nt: TGCGCCAGCAGCCCGGACACTAACTCTGGAAACACCATATATTTT

v_call: TRBV5-4
d_call: TRBD1
clone_size: NA
j_call: TRBJ2-6
cdr3_aa: CASSLGTAGANVLTF
cdr3_nt: TGTGCCAGCAGCCTCGGGACAGCTGGGGCCAACGTCCTGACTTTC

v_call: TRBV6-2/TRBV6-3
d_call: TRBD1
clone_size: once
j_call: TRBJ1-5
cdr3_aa: CASSPRQGTQPQHF
cdr3_nt: TGTGCCAGCAGTCCAAGACAGGGGACTCAGCCCCAGCATTTT

v_call: TRBV7-2
d_call: NA
clone_size: NA
j_call: TRBJ1-6
cdr3_aa: CASTPRNSPLHF
cdr3_nt: TGTGCCAGCACCCCCCGGAATTCACCCCTCCACTTT

v_call: TRBV5-4
d_call: TRBD2
clone_size: once
j_call: TRBJ2-7
cdr3_aa: CASSKNGGGLNYEQYF
cdr3_nt: TGTGCCAGCAGCAAAAACGGCGGGGGTTTAAACTACGAGCAGTACTTC

v_call: TRBV7-2
d_call: NA
clone_size: NA
j_call: TRBJ1-1
cdr3_aa: CASSPILRDTEAFF
cdr3_nt: TGTGCCAGCAGCCCGATTTTGAGGGACACTGAAGCTTTCTTT

v_call: TRBV18
d_call: NA
clone_size: NA
j_call: TRBJ1-2
cdr3_aa: CASSPSGKGDYGYTF
cdr3_nt: TGTGCCAGCTCACCAAGTGGGAAGGGTGACTATGGCTACACCTTC

v_call: TRBV5-6
d_call: NA
clone_size: NA
j_call: TRBJ1-4
cdr3_aa: CASSATNEKLFF
cdr3_nt: TGTGCCAGCAGCGCAACTAATGAAAAACTGTTTTTT

v_call: TRBV2
d_call: NA
clone_size: NA
j_call: TRBJ2-2
cdr3_aa: CAPRDLRNTGELFF
cdr3_nt: TGTGCCCCCAGGGACTTACGGAACACCGGGGAGCTGTTTTTT

v_call: TRBV19
d_call: NA
clone_size: once
j_call: TRBJ2-1
cdr3_aa: CASSMAGSSYNEQFF
cdr3_nt: TGTGCCAGTAGTATGGCTGGGAGCTCCTACAATGAGCAGTTCTTC

v_call: TRBV7-2
d_call: NA
clone_size: NA
j_call: TRBJ2-5
cdr3_aa: CASSLARGETQYF
cdr3_nt: TGTGCCAGCAGCTTAGCCCGGGGGGAGACCCAGTACTTC

v_call: TRBV4-3
d_call: TRBD2
clone_size: NA
j_call: TRBJ2-5
cdr3_aa: CASSQQRGGRGWQETQYF
cdr3_nt: TGCGCCAGCAGCCAACAGCGCGGGGGGCGAGGTTGGCAAGAGACCCAGTACTTC

v_call: TRBV5-4
d_call: NA
clone_size: NA
j_call: TRBJ2-1
cdr3_aa: CASSGPRSGLSNEQFF
cdr3_nt: TGTGCCAGCAGCGGACCCCGCAGCGGACTTTCCAATGAGCAGTTCTTC

v_call: TRBV5-1
d_call: NA
clone_size: NA
j_call: TRBJ2-1
cdr3_aa: CASSLAGFNNEQFF
cdr3_nt: TGCGCCAGCAGCCTGGCAGGGTTCAACAATGAGCAGTTCTTC

v_call: TRBV5-5
d_call: NA
clone_size: NA
j_call: TRBJ1-1
cdr3_aa: CASSLVGPRGRNTEAFF
cdr3_nt: TGTGCCAGCAGCTTGGTAGGCCCTCGTGGGAGGAACACTGAAGCTTTCTTT

v_call: TRBV7-9
d_call: NA
clone_size: NA
j_call: TRBJ2-7
cdr3_aa: CASSLVGSGIHEQYF
cdr3_nt: TGTGCCAGCAGCTTAGTCGGTTCCGGTATCCACGAGCAGTACTTC

v_call: TRBV3-1/TRBV3-2
d_call: TRBD2
clone_size: NA
j_call: TRBJ2-1
cdr3_aa: CASSQVGGGADEQFF
cdr3_nt: TGTGCCAGCAGCCAAGTAGGCGGGGGGGCCGATGAGCAGTTCTTC

v_call: TRBV7-9
d_call: TRBD1
clone_size: NA
j_call: TRBJ1-2
cdr3_aa: CASPTGDWDGYTF
cdr3_nt: TGTGCCAGCCCAACAGGGGACTGGGATGGCTACACCTTC

v_call: TRBV5-4
d_call: NA
clone_size: once
j_call: TRBJ2-5
cdr3_aa: CASSLAIQETQYF
cdr3_nt: TGTGCCAGCAGCTTGGCTATTCAAGAGACCCAGTACTTC

v_call: TRBV27
d_call: NA
clone_size: NA
j_call: TRBJ2-1
cdr3_aa: CASSSSPYNEQFF
cdr3_nt: TGTGCCAGTTCTTCGAGCCCCTACAATGAGCAGTTCTTC

v_call: TRBV25-1
d_call: NA
clone_size: NA
j_call: TRBJ1-4
cdr3_aa: CASSGMGGRYEKLFF
cdr3_nt: TGTGCCAGCAGTGGTATGGGGGGTCGGTACGAAAAACTGTTTTTT

v_call: TRBV3-1/TRBV3-2
d_call: TRBD1
clone_size: NA
j_call: TRBJ1-4
cdr3_aa: CASSQDSGTGAEKLFF
cdr3_nt: TGTGCCAGCAGCCAAGACTCCGGGACAGGGGCCGAAAAACTGTTTTTT

v_call: TRBV5-1
d_call: NA
clone_size: NA
j_call: TRBJ2-7
cdr3_aa: CASRGLSYYEQYF
cdr3_nt: TGCGCCAGCAGGGGACTTTCGTACTACGAGCAGTACTTC

v_call: TRBV9
d_call: TRBD1
clone_size: NA
j_call: TRBJ2-5
cdr3_aa: CASSVQGAQETQYF
cdr3_nt: TGTGCCAGCAGCGTACAGGGGGCACAAGAGACCCAGTACTTC

v_call: TRBV3-1/TRBV3-2
d_call: TRBD1
clone_size: NA
j_call: TRBJ1-2
cdr3_aa: CASSQDNRRQGYGYTF
cdr3_nt: TGTGCCAGCAGCCAAGACAATCGGCGACAGGGCTATGGATACACCTTC

v_call: TRBV18
d_call: NA
clone_size: NA
j_call: TRBJ1-1
cdr3_aa: CASSPGGKQKRAFF
cdr3_nt: TGTGCCAGCTCACCGGGGGGGAAACAGAAAAGGGCTTTCTTT

v_call: TRBV5-1
d_call: NA
clone_size: NA
j_call: TRBJ2-2
cdr3_aa: CASLPNSAGTGELFF
cdr3_nt: TGCGCCAGCCTCCCTAACAGCGCGGGGACCGGGGAGCTGTTTTTT

v_call: TRBV5-1
d_call: NA
clone_size: few
j_call: TRBJ1-5
cdr3_aa: CASSLVQGGQPQHF
cdr3_nt: TGCGCCAGCAGCTTGGTTCAGGGAGGTCAGCCCCAGCATTTT

v_call: TRBV11-2
d_call: TRBD2
clone_size: NA
j_call: TRBJ2-5
cdr3_aa: CASSVSGGAGETQYF
cdr3_nt: TGTGCCAGCAGCGTTAGCGGGGGGGCAGGAGAGACCCAGTACTTC

v_call: TRBV18
d_call: TRBD1
clone_size: NA
j_call: TRBJ1-5
cdr3_aa: CASSPNTESGQGAFGNQPQHF
cdr3_nt: TGTGCCAGCTCACCCAATACGGAATCGGGACAGGGGGCATTTGGTAATCAGCCCCAGCATTTT

v_call: TRBV2
d_call: NA
clone_size: NA
j_call: TRBJ2-7
cdr3_aa: CASSVGLSEQYF
cdr3_nt: TGTGCCAGCAGTGTGGGGCTTAGCGAGCAGTACTTC

v_call: TRBV20-1
d_call: NA
clone_size: NA
j_call: TRBJ1-5
cdr3_aa: CSASSGGYQPQHF
cdr3_nt: TGCAGTGCTAGTTCCGGGGGATATCAGCCCCAGCATTTT

v_call: TRBV4-3
d_call: NA
clone_size: NA
j_call: TRBJ1-6
cdr3_aa: CASSQAFMGELPLHF
cdr3_nt: TGCGCCAGCAGCCAAGCCTTTATGGGGGAGCTACCCCTCCACTTT

v_call: TRBV11-2
d_call: NA
clone_size: once
j_call: TRBJ1-1
cdr3_aa: CASIHPWGNTEAFF
cdr3_nt: TGTGCCAGCATACATCCGTGGGGGAACACTGAAGCTTTCTTT

v_call: TRBV11-2
d_call: TRBD2
clone_size: NA
j_call: TRBJ2-7
cdr3_aa: CASSLDARLAASYEQYF
cdr3_nt: TGTGCCAGCAGCTTAGACGCCCGACTAGCGGCTTCCTACGAGCAGTACTTC

v_call: TRBV27
d_call: NA
clone_size: NA
j_call: TRBJ2-2
cdr3_aa: CASSLTGKVGELFF
cdr3_nt: TGTGCCAGCAGTTTAACAGGGAAGGTCGGGGAGCTGTTTTTT

v_call: TRBV6-5
d_call: NA
clone_size: NA
j_call: TRBJ2-1
cdr3_aa: CASSYEGKGSYNEQFF
cdr3_nt: TGTGCCAGCAGTTACGAGGGGAAGGGCTCCTACAATGAGCAGTTCTTC

v_call: TRBV5-5
d_call: NA
clone_size: NA
j_call: TRBJ2-3
cdr3_aa: CASSLGTSTDTQYF
cdr3_nt: TGTGCCAGCAGCTTAGGGACCAGCACAGATACGCAGTATTTT

v_call: TRBV4-3
d_call: NA
clone_size: NA
j_call: TRBJ2-1
cdr3_aa: CASSLNVPGTSYNEQFF
cdr3_nt: TGCGCCAGCAGCCTCAATGTTCCCGGGACATCCTACAATGAGCAGTTCTTC